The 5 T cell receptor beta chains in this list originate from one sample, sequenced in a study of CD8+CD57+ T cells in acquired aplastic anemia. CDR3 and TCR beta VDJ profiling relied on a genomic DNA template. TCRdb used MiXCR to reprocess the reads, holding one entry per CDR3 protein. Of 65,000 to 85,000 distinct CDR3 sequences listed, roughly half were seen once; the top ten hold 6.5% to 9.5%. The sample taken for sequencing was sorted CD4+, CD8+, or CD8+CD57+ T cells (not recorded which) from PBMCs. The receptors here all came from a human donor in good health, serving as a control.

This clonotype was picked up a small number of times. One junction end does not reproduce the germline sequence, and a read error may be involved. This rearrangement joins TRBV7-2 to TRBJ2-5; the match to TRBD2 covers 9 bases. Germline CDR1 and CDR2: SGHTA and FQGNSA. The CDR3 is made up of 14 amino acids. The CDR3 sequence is CASSLAGVGETQYF. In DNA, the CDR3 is TGTGCCAGCAGTTTAGCGGGGGTCGGAGAGACCCAGTACTTC.

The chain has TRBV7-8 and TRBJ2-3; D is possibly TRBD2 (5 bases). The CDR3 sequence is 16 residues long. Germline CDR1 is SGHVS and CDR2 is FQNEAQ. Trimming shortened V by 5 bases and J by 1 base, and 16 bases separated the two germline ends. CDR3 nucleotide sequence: TGTGCCAGCAGCACCTTGGGTGGGAGCGGCACAGATACGCAGTATTTT. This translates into CASSTLGGSGTDTQYF.

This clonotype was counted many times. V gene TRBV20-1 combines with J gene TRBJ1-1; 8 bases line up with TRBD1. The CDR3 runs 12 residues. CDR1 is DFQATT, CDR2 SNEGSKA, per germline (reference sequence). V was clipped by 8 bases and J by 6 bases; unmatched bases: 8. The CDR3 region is CSTTGEFAEAFF. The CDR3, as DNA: TGCAGTACGACAGGGGAATTCGCTGAAGCTTTCTTT.

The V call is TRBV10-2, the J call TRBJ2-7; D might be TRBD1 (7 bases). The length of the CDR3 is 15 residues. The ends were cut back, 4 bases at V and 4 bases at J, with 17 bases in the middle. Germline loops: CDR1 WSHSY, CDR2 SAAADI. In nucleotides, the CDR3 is TGCGCCAGCAGTGTCGGGCAGGGGGGACGATACGAGCAGTACGTC. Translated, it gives CASSVGQGGRYEQYV.

The CDR3 DNA is TGTGCCAGCAGCTTGGGATCTGGAAACACCATATATTTT. Its protein product is CASSLGSGNTIYF. V is TRBV5-5 and J is TRBJ1-3; no definite D call. This CDR3 has 13 amino acids. With 0 bases removed from V and 1 base from J, the gap between germline ends came to 2 bases. CDR1 and CDR2 from the germline V gene are SGHKS and YYEKEE (reference sequence).